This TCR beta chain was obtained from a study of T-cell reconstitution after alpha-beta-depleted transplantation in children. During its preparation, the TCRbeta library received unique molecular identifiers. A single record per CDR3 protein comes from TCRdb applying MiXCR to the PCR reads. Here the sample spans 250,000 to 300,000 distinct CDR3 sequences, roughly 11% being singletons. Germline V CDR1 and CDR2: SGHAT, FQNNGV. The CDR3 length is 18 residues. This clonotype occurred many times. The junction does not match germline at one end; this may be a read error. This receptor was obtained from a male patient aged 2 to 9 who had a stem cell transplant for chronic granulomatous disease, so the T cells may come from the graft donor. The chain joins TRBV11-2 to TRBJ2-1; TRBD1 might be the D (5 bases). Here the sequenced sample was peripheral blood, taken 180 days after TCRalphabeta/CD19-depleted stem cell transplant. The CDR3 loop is CASSLQPNWGPSNNEQFF. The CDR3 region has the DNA TGTGCCAGCAGCTTACAACCGAACTGGGGCCCCTCCAACAATGAGCAGTTCTTC. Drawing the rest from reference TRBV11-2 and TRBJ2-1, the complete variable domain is EAGVAQSPRYKIIEKRQSVAFWCNPISGHATLYWYQQILGQGPKLLIQFQNNGVVDDSQLPKDRFSAERLKGVDSTLKIQPAKLEDSAVYLCASSLQPNWGPSNNEQFFGPGTRLTVL.